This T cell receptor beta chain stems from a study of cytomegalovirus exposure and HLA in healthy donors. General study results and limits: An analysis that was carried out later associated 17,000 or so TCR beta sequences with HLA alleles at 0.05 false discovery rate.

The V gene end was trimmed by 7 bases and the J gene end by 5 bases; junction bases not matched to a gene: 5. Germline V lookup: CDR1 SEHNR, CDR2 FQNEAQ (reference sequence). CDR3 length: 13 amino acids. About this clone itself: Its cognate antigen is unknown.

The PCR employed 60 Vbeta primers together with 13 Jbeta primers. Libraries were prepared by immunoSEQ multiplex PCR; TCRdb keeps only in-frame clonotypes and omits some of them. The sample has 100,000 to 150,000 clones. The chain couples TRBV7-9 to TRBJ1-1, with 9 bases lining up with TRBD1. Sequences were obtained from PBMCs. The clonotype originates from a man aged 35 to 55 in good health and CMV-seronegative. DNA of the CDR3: TGTGCCAGCAATTTCGACAGGGGGACTGAAGCTTTCTTT. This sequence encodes CASNFDRGTEAFF.